A single sample is the source of the 14 T cell receptor beta chains below, sequenced in a study of a mutant IDH1 vaccine in newly diagnosed glioma. TCRdb's table, derived via immunoSEQ multiplex PCR, lists solely in-frame clones and lacks some. The sample records tens of thousands of clones, roughly 80% being singletons. The time point here: week 5, during vaccination. Every vaccination contained 300 ug of the mutant IDH1 20-mer peptide and was paired with topical imiquimod. Their cognate antigens are unknown. The sequenced sample was PBMCs, obtained from a glioma patient whose treatment included an IDH1 peptide vaccine. These TCRs come from a woman aged 45-65 years with glioma.

The chain employs TRBV7-2 and TRBJ1-1; 7 positions match TRBD1. The germline CDR1 and CDR2 sequences are SGHTA and FQGNSA. The CDR3 length is 17 residues. After removal of 2 bases from V and 1 base from J, the junction contained 10 bases not matched to a gene. The CDR3 DNA sequence: TGTGCCAGCAGCTTAAGAGACAGGGTTGTCGGGAACACTGAAGCTTTCTTT. Translation: CASSLRDRVVGNTEAFF.

The V and J genes are TRBV9 and TRBJ2-3, with 9 nucleotides matching TRBD2. In germline, CDR1 is SGDLS, CDR2 YYNGEE. The CDR3 totals 18 residues. V gave up 4 bases and J gave up 4 bases; unmatched junction bases: 16. Here the CDR3 DNA reads TGTGCCAGCAGCCCTCGCGGAGGTGGCGGGGGGGCCGCAGATACGCAGTATTTT. Translating gives CASSPRGGGGGAADTQYF.

The J gene is TRBJ2-1, the V gene TRBV7-9; tentative D call: TRBD1 (6 bases). Per the germline V gene, CDR1 is SEHNR and CDR2 is FQNEAQ (reference sequence). The V end was cut by 5 bases, the J end by 10 bases, with 9 bases between. The CDR3 has 11 residues. CDR3 residues: CASSQGIEQFF. The CDR3 DNA is TGTGCCAGCAGCCAGGGGATCGAGCAGTTCTTC.

V gene TRBV7-2 combines with J gene TRBJ1-1; D not resolved. The CDR3 has 17 amino acids. V shed 1 base and J shed 1 base, with 16 bases lying between them. Germline V gene data show CDR1 as SGHTA and CDR2 as FQGNSA. The DNA of the CDR3 is TGTGCCAGCAGCTTAGGCCCCCGGGCAGGTCCGAACACTGAAGCTTTCTTT. Translation: CASSLGPRAGPNTEAFF.

The rearrangement joins TRBV7-3 to TRBJ2-1; 11 nucleotides align to TRBD2. This CDR3 spans 15 amino acids. Germline V lookup: CDR1 SGHTA, CDR2 FQGTGA. The junction had 5 bases not matched to a gene; V was cut back by 3 bases and J by 7 bases. The CDR3 sequence: CASSFSLAGGNEQFF. CDR3 DNA sequence: TGTGCCAGCAGCTTTTCTCTAGCGGGGGGTAATGAGCAGTTCTTC.

The genes are TRBV15 and TRBJ1-1; no clear D. Germline loops: CDR1 LNHNV, CDR2 YYDKDF (reference sequence). The V gene lost 4 bases and the J gene lost 4 bases, with 7 bases spanning the gap. The CDR3 runs to 12 residues. CDR3 coding DNA: TGTGCCACCAGCATTTTCCCCACTGAAGCTTTCTTT. This gives the protein CATSIFPTEAFF.

V usage is TRBV7-2 and J usage is TRBJ2-5; D remains ambiguous. V was shortened by 2 bases and J by 7 bases, with 5 bases between the two germline ends. CDR1 and CDR2 (germline): SGHTA, FQGNSA. This CDR3 region has 11 residues. CDR3 nucleotide sequence: TGTGCCAGCAGCTTATATGGGACCCAGTACTTC. It specifies CASSLYGTQYF.

The chain links TRBV6-5 to TRBJ1-2; D is undetermined. The germline V gene has CDR1 MNHEY and CDR2 SVGAGI. Trimming cost V 5 bases and J 1 base, with 5 bases left between them. The CDR3 extends over 12 amino acids. CDR3 sequence (DNA): TGTGCCAGCAGTGCCCGTAACTATGGCTACACCTTC. Translation gives CASSARNYGYTF.

The chain's CDR3 is CASSFISRSYEQYF. The CDR3 coding sequence is TGTGCCAGCAGCTTTATTAGTAGGAGCTACGAGCAGTACTTC. The chain has TRBV7-9 and TRBJ2-7; no clear D. Trimming took off 3 bases at V and 3 bases at J, with 12 bases between the two ends. The V gene's germline CDR1 is SEHNR and CDR2 FQNEAQ (reference sequence). The CDR3 totals 14 residues.

This clone has just one count. V gene TRBV5-6 combines with J gene TRBJ2-1; D is ambiguous. CDR1 and CDR2 from the germline V gene are SGHDT and YYEEEE. V was trimmed by 4 bases and J by 8 bases, leaving 10 bases between them. The CDR3 covers 12 residues. For the CDR3, the DNA is TGTGCCAGCAGCCAGGTGGGGTATGAGCAGTTCTTC. Its protein product is CASSQVGYEQFF.

The chain combines TRBV5-6 with TRBJ2-7, with 9 bases lining up with TRBD1. V gave up 4 bases and J gave up 5 bases; unmatched junction bases: 10. The CDR3 sequence is 15 residues long. Per germline, CDR1 SGHDT and CDR2 YYEEEE. The CDR3: CASSPPGTGSHEQYF. DNA for the CDR3: TGTGCCAGCAGCCCACCTGGGACAGGGAGCCACGAGCAGTACTTC.

The chain links TRBV7-9 to TRBJ1-6; D is unclear. V was clipped by 1 base and J by 7 bases, with 2 bases between them. The CDR3 is 12 amino acids. Germline CDR1 and CDR2: SEHNR and FQNEAQ (reference sequence). The chain's CDR3 is CASSLDNSPLHF. The CDR3 nucleotides are TGTGCCAGCAGCTTAGACAATTCACCCCTCCACTTT.

The rearrangement uses TRBV18 and TRBJ1-2; TRBD1 aligns across 9 bases. The CDR3 totals 17 residues. V shed 6 bases and J 8 bases; nucleotides not matched to a gene: 19. The germline gives CDR1 KGHSH, CDR2 LQKENI. Here the CDR3 DNA reads TGTGCCAGCTCCCCCTCTCTCAGACAGGGGGGCTCTCAAGGCTACACCTTC. This encodes CASSPSLRQGGSQGYTF.

The chain links TRBV27 to TRBJ1-6, with D possibly matching TRBD1 (6 bases). CDR3 length equals 13 residues. CDR1 and CDR2 from the germline V gene are MNHEY and SMNVEV (reference sequence). V was trimmed by 8 bases and J by 4 bases, leaving 9 bases between them. The CDR3: CASLTGYNSPLHF. The CDR3 DNA reads TGTGCCAGCCTGACAGGATATAATTCACCCCTCCACTTT.